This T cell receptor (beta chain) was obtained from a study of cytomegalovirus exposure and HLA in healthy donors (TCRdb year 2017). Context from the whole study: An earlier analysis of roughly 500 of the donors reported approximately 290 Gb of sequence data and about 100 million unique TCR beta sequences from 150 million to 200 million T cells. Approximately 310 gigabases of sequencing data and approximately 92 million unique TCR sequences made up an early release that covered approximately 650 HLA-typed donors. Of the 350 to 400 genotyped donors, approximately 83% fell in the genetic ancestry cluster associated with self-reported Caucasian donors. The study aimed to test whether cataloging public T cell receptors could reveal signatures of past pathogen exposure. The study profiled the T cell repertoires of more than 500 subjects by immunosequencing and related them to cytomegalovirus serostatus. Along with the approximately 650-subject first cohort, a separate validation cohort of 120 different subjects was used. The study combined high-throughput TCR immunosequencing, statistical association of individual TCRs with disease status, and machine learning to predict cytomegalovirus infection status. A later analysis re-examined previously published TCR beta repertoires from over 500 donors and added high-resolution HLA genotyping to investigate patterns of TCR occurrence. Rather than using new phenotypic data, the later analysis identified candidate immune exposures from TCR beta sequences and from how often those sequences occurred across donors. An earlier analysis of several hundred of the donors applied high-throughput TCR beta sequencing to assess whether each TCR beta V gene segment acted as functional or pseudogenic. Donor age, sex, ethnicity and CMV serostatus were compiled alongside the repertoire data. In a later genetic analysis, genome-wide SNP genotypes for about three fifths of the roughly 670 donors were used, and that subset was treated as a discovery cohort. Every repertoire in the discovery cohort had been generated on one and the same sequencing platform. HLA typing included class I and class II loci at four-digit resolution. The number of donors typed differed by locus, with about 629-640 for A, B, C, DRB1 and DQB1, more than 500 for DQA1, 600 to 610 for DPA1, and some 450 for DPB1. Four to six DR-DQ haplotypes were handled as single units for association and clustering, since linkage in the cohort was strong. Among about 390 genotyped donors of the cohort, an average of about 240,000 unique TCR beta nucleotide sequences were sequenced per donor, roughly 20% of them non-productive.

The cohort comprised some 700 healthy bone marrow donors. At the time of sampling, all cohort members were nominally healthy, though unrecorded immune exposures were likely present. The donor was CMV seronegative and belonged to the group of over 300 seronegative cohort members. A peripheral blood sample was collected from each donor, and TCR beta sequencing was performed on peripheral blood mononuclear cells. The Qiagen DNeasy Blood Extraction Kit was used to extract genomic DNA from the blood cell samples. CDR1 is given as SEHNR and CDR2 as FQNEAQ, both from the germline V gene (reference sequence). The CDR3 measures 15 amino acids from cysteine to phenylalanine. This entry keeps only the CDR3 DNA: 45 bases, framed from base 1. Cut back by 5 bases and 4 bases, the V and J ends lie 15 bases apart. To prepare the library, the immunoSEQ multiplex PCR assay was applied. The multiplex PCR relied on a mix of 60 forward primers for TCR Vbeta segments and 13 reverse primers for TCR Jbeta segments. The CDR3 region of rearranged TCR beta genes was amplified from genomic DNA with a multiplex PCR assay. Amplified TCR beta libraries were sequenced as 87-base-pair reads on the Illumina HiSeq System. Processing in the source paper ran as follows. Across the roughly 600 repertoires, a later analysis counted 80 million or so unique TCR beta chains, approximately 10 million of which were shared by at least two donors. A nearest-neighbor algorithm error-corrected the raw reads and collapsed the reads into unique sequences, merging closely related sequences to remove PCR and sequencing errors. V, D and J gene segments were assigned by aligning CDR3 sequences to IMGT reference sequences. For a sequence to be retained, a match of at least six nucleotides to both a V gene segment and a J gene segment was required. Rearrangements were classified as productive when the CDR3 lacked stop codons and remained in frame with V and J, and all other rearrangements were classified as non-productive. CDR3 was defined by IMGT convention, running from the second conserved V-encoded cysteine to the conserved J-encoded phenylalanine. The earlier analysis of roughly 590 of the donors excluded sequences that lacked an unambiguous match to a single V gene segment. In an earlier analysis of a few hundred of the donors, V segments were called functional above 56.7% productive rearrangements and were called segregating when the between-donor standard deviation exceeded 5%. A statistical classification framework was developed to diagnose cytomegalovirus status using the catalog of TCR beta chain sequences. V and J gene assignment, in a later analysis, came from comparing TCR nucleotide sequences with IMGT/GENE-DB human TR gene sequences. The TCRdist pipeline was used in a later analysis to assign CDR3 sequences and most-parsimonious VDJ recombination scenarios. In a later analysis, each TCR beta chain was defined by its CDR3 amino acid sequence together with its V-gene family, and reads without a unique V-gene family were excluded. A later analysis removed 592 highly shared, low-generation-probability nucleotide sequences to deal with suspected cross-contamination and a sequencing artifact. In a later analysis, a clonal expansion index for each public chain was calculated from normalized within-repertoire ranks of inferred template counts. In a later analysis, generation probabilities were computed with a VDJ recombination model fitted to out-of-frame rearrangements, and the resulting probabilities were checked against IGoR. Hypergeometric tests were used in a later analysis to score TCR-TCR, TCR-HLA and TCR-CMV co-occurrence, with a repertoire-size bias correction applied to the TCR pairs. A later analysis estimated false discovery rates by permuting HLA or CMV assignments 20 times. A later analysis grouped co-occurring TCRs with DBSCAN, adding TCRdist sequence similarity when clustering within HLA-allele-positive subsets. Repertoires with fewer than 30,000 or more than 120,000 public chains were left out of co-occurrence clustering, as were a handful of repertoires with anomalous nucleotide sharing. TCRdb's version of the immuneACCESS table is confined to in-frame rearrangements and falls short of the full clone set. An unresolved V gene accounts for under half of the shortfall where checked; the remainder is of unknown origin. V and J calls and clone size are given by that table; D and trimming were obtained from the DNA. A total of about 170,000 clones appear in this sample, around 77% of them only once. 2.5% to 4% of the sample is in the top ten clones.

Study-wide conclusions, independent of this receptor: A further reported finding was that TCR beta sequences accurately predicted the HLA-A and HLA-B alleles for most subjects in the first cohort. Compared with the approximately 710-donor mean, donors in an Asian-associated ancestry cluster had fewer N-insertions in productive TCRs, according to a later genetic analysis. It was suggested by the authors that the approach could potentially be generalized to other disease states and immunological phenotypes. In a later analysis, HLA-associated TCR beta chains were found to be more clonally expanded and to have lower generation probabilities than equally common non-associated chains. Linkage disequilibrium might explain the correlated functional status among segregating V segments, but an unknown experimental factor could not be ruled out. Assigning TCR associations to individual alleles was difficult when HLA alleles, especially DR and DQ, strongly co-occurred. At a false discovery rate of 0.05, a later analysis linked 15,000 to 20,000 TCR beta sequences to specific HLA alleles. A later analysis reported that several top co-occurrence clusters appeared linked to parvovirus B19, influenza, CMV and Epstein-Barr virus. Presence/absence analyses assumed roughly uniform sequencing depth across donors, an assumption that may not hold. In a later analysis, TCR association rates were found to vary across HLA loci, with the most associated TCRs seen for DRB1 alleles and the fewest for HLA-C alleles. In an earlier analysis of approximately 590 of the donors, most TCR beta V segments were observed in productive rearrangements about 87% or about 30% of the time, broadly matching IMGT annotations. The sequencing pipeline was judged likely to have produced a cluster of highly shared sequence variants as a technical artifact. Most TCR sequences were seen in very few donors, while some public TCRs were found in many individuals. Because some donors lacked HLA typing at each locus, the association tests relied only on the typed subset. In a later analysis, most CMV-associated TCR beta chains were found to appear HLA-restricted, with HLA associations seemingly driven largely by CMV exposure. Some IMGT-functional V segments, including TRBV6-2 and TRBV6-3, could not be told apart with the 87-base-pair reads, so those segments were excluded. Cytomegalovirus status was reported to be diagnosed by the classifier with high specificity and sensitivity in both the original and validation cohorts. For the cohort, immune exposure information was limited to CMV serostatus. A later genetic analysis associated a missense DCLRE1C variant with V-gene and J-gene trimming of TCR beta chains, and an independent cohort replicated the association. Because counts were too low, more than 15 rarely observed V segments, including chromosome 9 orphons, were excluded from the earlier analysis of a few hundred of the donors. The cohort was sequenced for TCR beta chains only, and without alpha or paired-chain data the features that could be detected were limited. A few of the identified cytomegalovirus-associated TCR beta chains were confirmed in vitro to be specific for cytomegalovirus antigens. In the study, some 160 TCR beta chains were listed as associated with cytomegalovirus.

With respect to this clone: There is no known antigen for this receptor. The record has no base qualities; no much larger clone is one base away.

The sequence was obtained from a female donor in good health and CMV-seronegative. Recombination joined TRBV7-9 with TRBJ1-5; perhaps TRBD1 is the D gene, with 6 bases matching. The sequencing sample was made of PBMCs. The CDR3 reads CASSTLTGANQPQHF. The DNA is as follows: TGTGCCAGCAGCACCCTGACAGGAGCTAATCAGCCCCAGCATTTT.